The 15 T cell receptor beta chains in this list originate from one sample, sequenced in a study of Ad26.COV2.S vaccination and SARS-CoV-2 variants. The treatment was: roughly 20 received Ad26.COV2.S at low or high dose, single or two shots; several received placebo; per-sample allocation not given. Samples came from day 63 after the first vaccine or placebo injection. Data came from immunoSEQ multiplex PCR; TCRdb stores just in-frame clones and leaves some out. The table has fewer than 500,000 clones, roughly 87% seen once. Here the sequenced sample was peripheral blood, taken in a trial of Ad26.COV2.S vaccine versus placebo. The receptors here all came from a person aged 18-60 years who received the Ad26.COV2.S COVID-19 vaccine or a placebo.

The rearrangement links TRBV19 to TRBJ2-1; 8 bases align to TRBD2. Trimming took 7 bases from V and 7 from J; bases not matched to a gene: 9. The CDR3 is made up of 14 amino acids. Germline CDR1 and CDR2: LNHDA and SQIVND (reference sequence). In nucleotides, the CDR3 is TGTGCCAGTAAGCGGGGGTGGGAGGAGAATGAGCAGTTCTTC. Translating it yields CASKRGWEENEQFF.

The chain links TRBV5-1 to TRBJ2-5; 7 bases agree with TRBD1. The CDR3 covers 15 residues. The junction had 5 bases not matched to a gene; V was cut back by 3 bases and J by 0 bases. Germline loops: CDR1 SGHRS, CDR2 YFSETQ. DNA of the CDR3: TGCGCCAGCAGCTCGGGGACAGAGTACCAAGAGACCCAGTACTTC. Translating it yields CASSSGTEYQETQYF.

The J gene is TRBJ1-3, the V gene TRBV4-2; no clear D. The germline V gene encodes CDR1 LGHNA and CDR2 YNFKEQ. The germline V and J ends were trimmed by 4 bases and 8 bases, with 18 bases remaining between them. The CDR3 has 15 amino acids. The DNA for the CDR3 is TGTGCCAGCAGCCCATCACAGCGTCTTCGTGACACCATATATTTT. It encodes CASSPSQRLRDTIYF.

As DNA, the CDR3 is TGCGCCAGCCGGGGACAGGGGGCCAACAATGAGCAGTTCTTC. This gives the protein CASRGQGANNEQFF. The chain uses TRBV5-1 and TRBJ2-1; TRBD1 matches 12 bases. The trim removed 7 bases at V and 5 bases at J, leaving 4 bases unmatched. Per germline, CDR1 SGHRS and CDR2 YFSETQ. The CDR3 has 14 residues.

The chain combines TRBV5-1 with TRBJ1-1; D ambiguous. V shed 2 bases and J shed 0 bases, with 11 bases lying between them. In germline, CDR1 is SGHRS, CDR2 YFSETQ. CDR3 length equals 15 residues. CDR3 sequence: CASSLSLEVNTEAFF. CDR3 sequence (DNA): TGCGCCAGCAGCTTATCCCTTGAGGTGAACACTGAAGCTTTCTTT.

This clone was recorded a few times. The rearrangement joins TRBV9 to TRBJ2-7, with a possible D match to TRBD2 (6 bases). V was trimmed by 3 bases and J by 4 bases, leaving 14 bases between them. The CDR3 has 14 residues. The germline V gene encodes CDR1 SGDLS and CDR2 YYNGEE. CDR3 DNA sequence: TGTGCCAGCAGCGAAGGAGGGAGTAGGTACGAGCAGTACTTC. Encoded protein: CASSEGGSRYEQYF.

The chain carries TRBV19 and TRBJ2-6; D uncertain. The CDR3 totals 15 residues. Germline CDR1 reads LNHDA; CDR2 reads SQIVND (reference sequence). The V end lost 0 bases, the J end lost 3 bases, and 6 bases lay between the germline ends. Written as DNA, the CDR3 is TGTGCCAGTAGTATAGATCAGGTTGGGGCCAACGTCCTGACTTTC. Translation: CASSIDQVGANVLTF.

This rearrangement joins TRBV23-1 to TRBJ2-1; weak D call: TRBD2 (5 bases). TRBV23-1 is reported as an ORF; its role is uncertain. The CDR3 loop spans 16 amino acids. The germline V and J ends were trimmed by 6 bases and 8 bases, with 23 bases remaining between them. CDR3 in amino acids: CASRQMRVSHFDEQFF. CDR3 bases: TGCGCCAGCAGACAAATGAGGGTGTCCCATTTCGATGAGCAGTTCTTC.

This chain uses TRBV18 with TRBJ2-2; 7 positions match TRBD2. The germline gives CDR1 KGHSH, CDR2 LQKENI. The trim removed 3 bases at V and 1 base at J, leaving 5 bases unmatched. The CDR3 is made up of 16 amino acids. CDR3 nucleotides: TGTGCCAGCTCACCCCCTTCTAGCGGGAACACCGGGGAGCTGTTTTTT. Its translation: CASSPPSSGNTGELFF.

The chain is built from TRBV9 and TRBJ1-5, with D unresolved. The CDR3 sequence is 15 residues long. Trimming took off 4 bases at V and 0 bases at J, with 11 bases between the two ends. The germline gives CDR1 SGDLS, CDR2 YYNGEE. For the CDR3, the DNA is TGTGCCAGCAGCCCGACGGGATATAGCAATCAGCCCCAGCATTTT. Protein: CASSPTGYSNQPQHF.

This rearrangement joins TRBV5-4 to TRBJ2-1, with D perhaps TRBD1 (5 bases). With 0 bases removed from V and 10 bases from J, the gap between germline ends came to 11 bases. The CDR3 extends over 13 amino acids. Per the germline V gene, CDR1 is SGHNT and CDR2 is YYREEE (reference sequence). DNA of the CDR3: TGTGCCAGCAGCTTGGACAGGAGATCCGAGCAGTTCTTC. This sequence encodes CASSLDRRSEQFF. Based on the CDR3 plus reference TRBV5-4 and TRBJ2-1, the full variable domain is ETGVTQSPTHLIKTRGQQVTLRCSSQSGHNTVSWYQQALGQGPQFIFQYYREEENGRGNFPPRFSGLQFPNYSSELNVNALELDDSALYLCASSLDRRSEQFFGPGTRLTVL.

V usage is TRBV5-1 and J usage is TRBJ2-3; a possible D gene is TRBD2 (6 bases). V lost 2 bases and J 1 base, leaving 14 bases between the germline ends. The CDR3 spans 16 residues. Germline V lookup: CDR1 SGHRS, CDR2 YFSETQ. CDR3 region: CASSFQGGLGTDTQYF. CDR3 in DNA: TGCGCCAGCAGCTTCCAGGGAGGTTTGGGCACAGATACGCAGTATTTT. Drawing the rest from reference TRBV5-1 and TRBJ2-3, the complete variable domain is KAGVTQTPRYLIKTRGQQVTLSCSPISGHRSVSWYQQTPGQGLQFLFEYFSETQRNKGNFPGRFSGRQFSNSRSEMNVSTLELGDSALYLCASSFQGGLGTDTQYFGPGTRLTVL.

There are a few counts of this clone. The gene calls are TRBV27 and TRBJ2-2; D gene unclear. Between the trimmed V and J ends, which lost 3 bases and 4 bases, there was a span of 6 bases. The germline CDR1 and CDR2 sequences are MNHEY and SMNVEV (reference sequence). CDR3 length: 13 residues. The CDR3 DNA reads TGTGCCAGCAGTTTTGGTCTCACCGGGGAGCTGTTTTTT. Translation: CASSFGLTGELFF.

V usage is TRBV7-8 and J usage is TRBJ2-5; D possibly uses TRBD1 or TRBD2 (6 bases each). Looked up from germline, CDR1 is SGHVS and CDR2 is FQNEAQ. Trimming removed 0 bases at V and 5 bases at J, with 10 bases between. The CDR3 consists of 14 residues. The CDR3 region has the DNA TGTGCCAGCAGCTTAGCGGGGGGCTGGGAGACCCAGTACTTC. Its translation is CASSLAGGWETQYF.

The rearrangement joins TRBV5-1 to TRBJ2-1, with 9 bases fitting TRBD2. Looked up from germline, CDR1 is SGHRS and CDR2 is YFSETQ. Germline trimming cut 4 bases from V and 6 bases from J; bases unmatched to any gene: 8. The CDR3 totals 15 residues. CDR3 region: CASSLGREGGNEQFF. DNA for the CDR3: TGCGCCAGCAGCCTCGGGCGGGAGGGGGGCAATGAGCAGTTCTTC.